This TCR beta chain was found in a study of control samples from healthy donors and cancer patients. Germline-derived CDR1 and CDR2 are SGHRS and YFSETQ. The CDR3 spans 17 residues. The J segment lost 8 bases and the V segment lost 5 bases, leaving 11 bases of the junction unmatched. Sequenced by immunoSEQ multiplex PCR; TCRdb stores in-frame clones only, minus some. The table includes 130,000 or so clones, over 85% detected once. The receptor's source is a man aged 45-60 years with head and neck cancer. The V and J genes are TRBV5-1 and TRBJ2-1; TRBD2 aligns across 15 bases. The specimen sequenced was PBMCs. CDR3 sequence reads: CASRRGTSGGWGDEQFF. CDR3 bases: TGCGCCAGCAGGCGCGGGACTAGCGGGGGGTGGGGGGATGAGCAGTTCTTC.